The next 4 T cell receptor beta chains were all read from a single sample in a study of T-cell memory formation after mild COVID-19. TCRdb re-called the 5' RACE reads through MiXCR, storing one row per CDR3 protein. The sample contains 90,000 to 120,000 distinct CDR3 sequences, around 15% of which appear only once. The material sequenced was PBMCs or a T cell subset sorted from them (not recorded which). The receptors come from a man younger than 30 who had mild COVID-19 (a few samples of this study predate the infection). Cell type and time point are not known.

This clonotype was counted at least ten times. This sequence joins TRBV4-1 and TRBJ2-7; no reliable D call. CDR3 length: 18 residues. Trimming took off 0 bases at V and 3 bases at J, with 21 bases between the two ends. In germline, CDR1 is MGHRA, CDR2 YSYEKL. In DNA form, the CDR3 reads TGCGCCAGCAGCCAAGACCCAGGTTACAGAACTGATAACTACGAGCAGTACTTC. Translated, it gives CASSQDPGYRTDNYEQYF.

This clonotype has just a few counts. V is TRBV7-9 and J is TRBJ1-5, with D uncertain. V was cut by 2 bases and J by 0 bases, with 14 bases left in between. CDR3 length equals 17 residues. CDR1 and CDR2 (germline): SEHNR, FQNEAQ (reference sequence). CDR3: CASSLYEGAYSNQPQHF. CDR3 coding DNA: TGTGCCAGCAGCTTATACGAGGGCGCATATAGCAATCAGCCCCAGCATTTT.

The V gene is TRBV5-4, the J gene TRBJ2-7; D is perhaps TRBD2 (5 bases). The length of the CDR3 is 12 residues. Germline CDR1 reads SGHNT; CDR2 reads YYREEE (reference sequence). Between the trimmed V and J ends, which lost 0 bases and 5 bases, there was a span of 6 bases. CDR3 nucleotide sequence: TGTGCCAGCAGCTTGGCGGGGAACGAGCAGTACGTC. Residues: CASSLAGNEQYV.

The table lists this clonotype with a few counts. CDR3 DNA sequence: TGTGCCAGCTTTAGTTCAGTCTCTGGAAACACCATATATTTT. It is translated as CASFSSVSGNTIYF. The V call is TRBV18, the J call TRBJ1-3; the D is unclear. Germline V CDR1 and CDR2: KGHSH, LQKENI. The CDR3 has 14 residues. V gave up 7 bases and J gave up 0 bases, with 10 bases separating them.